These T cell receptor beta chains were read from a single sample in a study of technical replicates of blood from several donors. Clones were sequenced by immunoSEQ multiplex PCR, and TCRdb holds only the in-frame ones, with some missing. Of 84,000 or so clones listed, roughly 97% are singletons. The specimen was T cells isolated from PBMCs. The receptors come from a human donor in good health. Both conserved end residues are part of each CDR3. A D gene is named only where the DNA matches it firmly. For some rows the clone size is stated as once, few or many, or as a class when expanded; others skip it.

d_gene,abundance,v_gene,j_gene,CDR3nt,CDR3aa
TRBD2,.,TRBV7-2,TRBJ2-7,TGTGCCAGCCGGCCCAAGGGGTTAGCGGGGCTCGAGCAGTACTTC,CASRPKGLAGLEQYF
TRBD1,.,TRBV30,TRBJ1-6,TGTGCCTGGAGTGCATCTACCTCCACGACAGGGAGGAATAATTCACCCCTCCACTTT,CAWSASTSTTGRNNSPLHF
TRBD1,.,TRBV7-8,TRBJ2-5,TGTGCCAGCAGCCCCCGGCGGACAGGGGGGTCCCAGTACTTC,CASSPRRTGGSQYF
TRBD1,.,TRBV11-2,TRBJ2-1,TGTGCCAGCAGCCCAAAACCTTCCGGGACAGGGGCCTACAATGAGCAGTTCTTC,CASSPKPSGTGAYNEQFF
TRBD2,.,TRBV27,TRBJ2-7,TGTGCCAGCAGTTTATCGGGGGCTGGGCTAGCGGGAGTGTGGCAGTACTTC,CASSLSGAGLAGVWQYF
TRBD1,.,TRBV9,TRBJ1-5,TGTGCCAGCAGCTTCGGACAGGGACGCAATCAGCCCCAGCATTTT,CASSFGQGRNQPQHF
TRBD2,.,TRBV2,TRBJ2-1,TGTGCCAGCACCCTAACTAGCGGGGGGGCGAATGAGCAGTTCTTC,CASTLTSGGANEQFF
.,once,TRBV4-1,TRBJ2-5,TGCGCCAGCAGCCAAGATCCCGGACAGATCCAAGAGACCCAGTACTTC,CASSQDPGQIQETQYF
.,once,TRBV7-6,TRBJ2-7,TGTGCCAGCAGCCCCATTCTACACGAGCAGTACTTC,CASSPILHEQYF
TRBD1,.,TRBV28,TRBJ1-1,TGTGCCAGCAGACCGACGACAGGGGTAAACACTGAAGCTTTCTTT,CASRPTTGVNTEAFF
TRBD2,once,TRBV7-6,TRBJ2-3,TGTGCCAGCAGCTTAGCCCTTACTAGCGGGAGTCTCGATACGCAGTATTTT,CASSLALTSGSLDTQYF
.,.,TRBV19,TRBJ2-6,TGTGCCAGTAGCCTAACTATCTCTGGGGCCAACGTCCTGACTTTC,CASSLTISGANVLTF
.,.,TRBV2,TRBJ2-3,TGTGCCAGCAGTGGAGAAGATACGCAGTATTTT,CASSGEDTQYF
.,.,TRBV19,TRBJ2-4,TGTGCCAGTAGTATCAAGGGGACTCCTGAAAACATTCAGTACTTC,CASSIKGTPENIQYF
.,once,TRBV7-3,TRBJ2-5,TGTGCCAGCAGCTCGGGACTGGACCAAGAGACCCAGTACTTC,CASSSGLDQETQYF
.,.,TRBV18,TRBJ2-1,TGTGCCAGCTCGGCGACTAGGCTTGTAGGCAATGAGCAGTTCTTC,CASSATRLVGNEQFF
.,.,TRBV5-1,TRBJ1-2,TGCGCCAGCAGCTGGGCCGACAGGTCCTATGGCTACACCTTC,CASSWADRSYGYTF
.,.,TRBV5-6,TRBJ1-5,TGTGCCAGCAGCTGGGGTCCTCTGACAGGACGCGATCAGCCCCAGCATTTT,CASSWGPLTGRDQPQHF
TRBD1,.,TRBV5-1,TRBJ1-2,TGCGCCAGCAAAACAGGGGGCATAGCTAACTATGGCTACACCTTC,CASKTGGIANYGYTF
TRBD1,.,TRBV29-1,TRBJ2-7,TGCAGCGTACCGGGACAGGGTCTATACGAGCAGTACTTC,CSVPGQGLYEQYF